This T cell receptor (beta chain) was documented in a study of PD-L1 blockade in urothelial cancer. Produced via immunoSEQ multiplex PCR; TCRdb's table is partial and in-frame only. The profile covers 53,000 or so clones, with around 88% appearing a single time and roughly 17% taken by the ten largest. V was clipped by 5 bases and J by 7 bases; unmatched bases: 13. Germline V CDR1 and CDR2: SEHNR, FQNEAQ (reference sequence). CDR3 length: 15 residues. The rearrangement links TRBV7-9 to TRBJ2-7, with 8 bases matching TRBD2. The source was PBMCs, collected around atezolizumab (anti-PD-L1) treatment. This sequence was found in a man aged 60 to 69 with urothelial cancer. In DNA, the CDR3 is TGTGCCAGCAGCGGACTCTGGGCGGGGGGAGGTGAGCAGTACTTC. Its protein is CASSGLWAGGGEQYF.